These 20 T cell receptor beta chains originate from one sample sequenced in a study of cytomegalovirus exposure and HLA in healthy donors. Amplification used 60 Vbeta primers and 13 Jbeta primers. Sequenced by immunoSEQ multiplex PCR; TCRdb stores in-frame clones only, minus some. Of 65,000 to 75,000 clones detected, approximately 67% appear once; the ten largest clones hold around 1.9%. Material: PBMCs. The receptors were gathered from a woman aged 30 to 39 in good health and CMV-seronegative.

The DNA of the CDR3 is TGTGCCATCAGTGAGCTCTTGCGGACTAATGAAAAACTGTTTTTT. Protein: CAISELLRTNEKLFF. The chain is built from TRBV10-3 and TRBJ1-4; D ambiguous. Germline V gene data show CDR1 as ENHRY and CDR2 as SYGVKD. The length of the CDR3 is 15 residues. Trimming shortened V by 2 bases and J by 2 bases, and 9 bases separated the two germline ends.

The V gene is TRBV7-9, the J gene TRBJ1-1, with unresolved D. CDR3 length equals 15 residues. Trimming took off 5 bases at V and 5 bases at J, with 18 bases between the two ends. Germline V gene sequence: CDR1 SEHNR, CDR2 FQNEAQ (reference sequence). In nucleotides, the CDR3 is TGTGCCAGCAGCCCTCACAGTTCAGACCTAACTGAAGCTTTCTTT. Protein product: CASSPHSSDLTEAFF.

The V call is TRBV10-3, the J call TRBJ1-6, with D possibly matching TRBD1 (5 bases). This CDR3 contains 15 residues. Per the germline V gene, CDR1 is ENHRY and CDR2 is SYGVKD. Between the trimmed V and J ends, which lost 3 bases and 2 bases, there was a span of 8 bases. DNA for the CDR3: TGTGCCATCAGTGACAGGGTCCCCTATAATTCACCCCTCCACTTT. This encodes CAISDRVPYNSPLHF.

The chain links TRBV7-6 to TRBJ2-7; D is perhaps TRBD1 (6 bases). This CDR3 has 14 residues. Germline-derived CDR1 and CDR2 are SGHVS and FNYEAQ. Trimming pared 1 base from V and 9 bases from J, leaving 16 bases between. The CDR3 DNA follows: TGTGCCAGCAGCTTAGGAGGACAGTACTCGGCGCAGTACTTC. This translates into CASSLGGQYSAQYF.

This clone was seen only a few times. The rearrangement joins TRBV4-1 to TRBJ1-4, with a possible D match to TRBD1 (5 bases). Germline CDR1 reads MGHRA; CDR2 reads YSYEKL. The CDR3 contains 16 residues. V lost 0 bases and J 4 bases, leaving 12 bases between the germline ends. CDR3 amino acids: CASSQEPGRFNEKLFF. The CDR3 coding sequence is TGCGCCAGCAGCCAAGAGCCAGGGAGGTTTAATGAAAAACTGTTTTTT.

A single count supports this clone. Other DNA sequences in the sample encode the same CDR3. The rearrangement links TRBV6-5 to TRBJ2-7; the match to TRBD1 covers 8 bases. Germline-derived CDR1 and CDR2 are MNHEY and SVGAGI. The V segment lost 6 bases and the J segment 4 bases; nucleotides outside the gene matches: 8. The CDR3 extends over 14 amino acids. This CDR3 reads CASSPGTGRYEQYF. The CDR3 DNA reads TGTGCCAGCAGCCCCGGGACAGGAAGGTACGAGCAGTACTTC.

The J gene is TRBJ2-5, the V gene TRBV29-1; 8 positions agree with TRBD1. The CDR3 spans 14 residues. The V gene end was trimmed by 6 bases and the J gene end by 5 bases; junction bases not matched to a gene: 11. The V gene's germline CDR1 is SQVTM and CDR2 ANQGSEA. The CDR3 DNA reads TGCAGCGTCTCAGGACAGGGAGGATGGGAGACCCAGTACTTC. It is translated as CSVSGQGGWETQYF.

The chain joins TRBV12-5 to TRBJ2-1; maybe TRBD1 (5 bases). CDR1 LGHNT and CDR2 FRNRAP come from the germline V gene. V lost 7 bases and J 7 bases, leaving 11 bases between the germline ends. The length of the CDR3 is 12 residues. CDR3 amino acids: CASVSGLNEQFF. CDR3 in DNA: TGTGCTAGTGTTTCAGGGCTTAATGAGCAGTTCTTC.

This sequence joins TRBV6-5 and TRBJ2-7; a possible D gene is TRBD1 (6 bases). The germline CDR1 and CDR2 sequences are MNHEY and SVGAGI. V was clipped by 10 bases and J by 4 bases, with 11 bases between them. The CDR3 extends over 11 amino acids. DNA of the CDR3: TGTGCCACAGGGGTAGGGTACGAGCAGTACTTC. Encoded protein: CATGVGYEQYF.

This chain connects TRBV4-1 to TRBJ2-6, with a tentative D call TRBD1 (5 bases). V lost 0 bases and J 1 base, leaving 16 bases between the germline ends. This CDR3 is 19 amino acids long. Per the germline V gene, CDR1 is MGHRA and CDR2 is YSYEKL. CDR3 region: CASSQEGQGINSGANVLTF. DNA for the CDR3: TGCGCCAGCAGCCAAGAAGGGCAGGGTATCAATTCTGGGGCCAACGTCCTGACTTTC.

CDR3: CASSRHRAGESGELFF. CDR3 bases: TGTGCCAGCAGTCGTCATCGGGCGGGCGAGAGCGGGGAGCTGTTTTTT. The gene calls are TRBV7-2 and TRBJ2-2; possibly TRBD2 for D (5 bases). The V gene's germline CDR1 is SGHTA and CDR2 FQGNSA. Trimming removed 6 bases from V and 7 bases from J, with 21 bases in between. This CDR3 is 16 amino acids long.

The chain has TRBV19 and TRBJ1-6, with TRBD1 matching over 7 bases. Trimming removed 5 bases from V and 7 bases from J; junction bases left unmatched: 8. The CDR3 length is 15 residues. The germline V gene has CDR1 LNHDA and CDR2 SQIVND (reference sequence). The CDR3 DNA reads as TGTGCCAGTAGTGTCCGGGACAGTTTCAATTCACCCCTCCACTTT. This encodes CASSVRDSFNSPLHF.

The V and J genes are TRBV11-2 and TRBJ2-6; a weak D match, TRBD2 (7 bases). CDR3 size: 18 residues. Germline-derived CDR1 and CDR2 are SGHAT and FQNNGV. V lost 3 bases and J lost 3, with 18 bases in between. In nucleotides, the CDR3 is TGTGCCAGCAGCTTTCCGGAGGGGGGGTTAGGTGGGGCCAACGTCCTGACTTTC. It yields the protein CASSFPEGGLGGANVLTF.

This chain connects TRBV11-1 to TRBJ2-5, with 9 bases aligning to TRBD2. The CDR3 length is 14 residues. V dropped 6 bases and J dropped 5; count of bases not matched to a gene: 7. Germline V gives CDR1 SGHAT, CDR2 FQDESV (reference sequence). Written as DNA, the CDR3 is TGTGCCAGCAGGGGGCGGGGGGGCCCTGAGACCCAGTACTTC. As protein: CASRGRGGPETQYF.

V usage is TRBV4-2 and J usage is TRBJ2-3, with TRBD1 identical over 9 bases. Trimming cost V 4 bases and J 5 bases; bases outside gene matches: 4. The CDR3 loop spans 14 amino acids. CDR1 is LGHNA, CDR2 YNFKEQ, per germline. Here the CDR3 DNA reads TGTGCCAGCAGCCCTAGACAGGGGGGAGATACGCAGTATTTT. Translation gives CASSPRQGGDTQYF.

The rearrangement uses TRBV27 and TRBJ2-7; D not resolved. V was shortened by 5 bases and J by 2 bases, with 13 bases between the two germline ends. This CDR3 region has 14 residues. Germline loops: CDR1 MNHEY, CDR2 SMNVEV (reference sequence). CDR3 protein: CASSAAAGTYEQYF. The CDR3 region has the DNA TGTGCCAGCAGTGCGGCAGCTGGAACCTACGAGCAGTACTTC.

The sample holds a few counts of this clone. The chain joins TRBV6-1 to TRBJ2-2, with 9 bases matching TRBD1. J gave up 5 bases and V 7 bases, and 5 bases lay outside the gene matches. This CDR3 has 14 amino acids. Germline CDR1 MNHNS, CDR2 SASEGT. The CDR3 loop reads CASTTDRGTGELFF. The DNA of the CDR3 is TGTGCCAGCACAACCGACAGGGGGACCGGGGAGCTGTTTTTT.

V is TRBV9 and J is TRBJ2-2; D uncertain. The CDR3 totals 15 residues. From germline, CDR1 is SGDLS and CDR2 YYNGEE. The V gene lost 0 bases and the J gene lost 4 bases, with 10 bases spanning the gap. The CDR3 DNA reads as TGTGCCAGCAGCGTAGACGCAGGTCCCACCGGGGAGCTGTTTTTT. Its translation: CASSVDAGPTGELFF.

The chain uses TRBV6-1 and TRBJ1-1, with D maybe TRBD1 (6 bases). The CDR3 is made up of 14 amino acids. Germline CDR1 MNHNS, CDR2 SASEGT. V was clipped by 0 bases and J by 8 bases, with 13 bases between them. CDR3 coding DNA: TGTGCCAGCAGTGAAGCGGGGGCTCGGGGAGAAGCTTTCTTT. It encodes CASSEAGARGEAFF.

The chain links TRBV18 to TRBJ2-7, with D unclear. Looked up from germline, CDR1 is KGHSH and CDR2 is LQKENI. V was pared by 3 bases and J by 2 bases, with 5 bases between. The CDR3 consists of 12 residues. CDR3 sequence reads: CASSPAAYEQYF. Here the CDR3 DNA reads TGTGCCAGCTCACCGGCGGCCTACGAGCAGTACTTC. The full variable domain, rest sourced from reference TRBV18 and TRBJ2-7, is NAGVMQNPRHLVRRRGQEARLRCSPMKGHSHVYWYRQLPEEGLKFMVYLQKENIIDESGMPKERFSAEFPKEGPSILRIQQVVRGDSAAYFCASSPAAYEQYFGPGTRLTVT.